This T cell receptor beta chain was recovered during a study of T cells in tumors after PD-1 blockade. V gave up 6 bases and J gave up 1 base; unmatched junction bases: 1. Germline V lookup: CDR1 LNHDA, CDR2 SQIVND (reference sequence). The CDR3 sequence is 13 residues long. In this sample, this clone turned up a few times. The protocol was immunoSEQ multiplex PCR, while the TCRdb copy is restricted to in-frame clones and leaves out a portion. This sample has tens of thousands of clones, with approximately 79% found just once. The V call is TRBV19, the J call TRBJ1-1, with 8 nucleotides matching TRBD1. This material consisted of PBMCs, taken after anti-PD-1 treatment. The origin of this receptor is a human donor with basal cell carcinoma. CDR3 DNA sequence: TGTGCCAGTAGAGACAGGGGGAACACTGAAGCTTTCTTT. As protein: CASRDRGNTEAFF.